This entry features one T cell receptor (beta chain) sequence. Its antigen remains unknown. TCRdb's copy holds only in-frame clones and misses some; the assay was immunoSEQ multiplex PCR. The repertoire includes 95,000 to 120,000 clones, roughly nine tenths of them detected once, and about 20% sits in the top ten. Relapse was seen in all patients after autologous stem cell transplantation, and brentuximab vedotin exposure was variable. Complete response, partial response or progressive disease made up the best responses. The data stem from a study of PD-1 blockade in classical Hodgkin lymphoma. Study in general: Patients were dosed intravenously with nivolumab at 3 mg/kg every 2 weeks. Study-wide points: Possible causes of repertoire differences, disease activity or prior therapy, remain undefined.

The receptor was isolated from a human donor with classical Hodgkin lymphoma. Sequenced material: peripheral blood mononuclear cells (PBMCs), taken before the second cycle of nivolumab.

The CDR3 region has the DNA TGCGCCAGCAGCTCTAGGGACACACTCGGACTAGCGGGGGTCACCGGGGAGCTGTTTTTT. It translates to CASSSRDTLGLAGVTGELFF. The V and J genes are TRBV5-1 and TRBJ2-2; TRBD2 aligns across 13 bases. Germline CDR1 is SGHRS and CDR2 is YFSETQ. CDR3 size: 20 residues. Trimming cost V 3 bases and J 4 bases; bases outside gene matches: 15.